These T cell receptor beta chains were read from a single sample in a study of monozygotic twins with inflammatory bowel disease. TCRdb reprocessed the 5' RACE reads and stores each CDR3 protein as one record, lacking DNA. In total, the table holds 45,000 or so distinct CDR3 sequences. Input material: blood. The receptors derive from a human donor with ulcerative colitis or Crohn's disease, or a healthy co-twin of an affected twin (not recorded which). The CDR3 runs from the conserved cysteine through the conserved F or W. The listing skips clone size in some rows; elsewhere it reads once, few, many or a size class.

j_gene | v_gene | abundance | CDR3aa
TRBJ2-7 | TRBV5-1 | . | CASSLDASSYEQYF
TRBJ1-5 | TRBV28 | . | CASSLEGGSNQPQHF
TRBJ2-7 | TRBV7-2 | . | CASSLRVSQYEQYF
TRBJ2-2 | TRBV20-1 | . | CSGLKGLGELFF
TRBJ2-5 | TRBV6-5 | . | CASSYGVEGTQYF
TRBJ2-1 | TRBV2 | . | CASAGWDLRPLEQFF
TRBJ1-6 | TRBV2 | . | CASSSRTGENSPLHF
TRBJ1-5 | TRBV6-1 | . | CASSMDRAQPQHF
TRBJ2-7 | TRBV18 | . | CASSPGRVYEQYF
TRBJ2-1 | TRBV5-1 | . | CASSLGEREAVDEQFF
TRBJ2-1 | TRBV5-1 | . | CASSIAGGDYNEQFF
TRBJ1-1 | TRBV5-4 | . | CASSLSTLGLAFF
TRBJ1-1 | TRBV6-5 | . | CASSSDRGNTEAFF
TRBJ2-5 | TRBV12-3/TRBV12-4 | . | CASSRTEETQYF
TRBJ2-4 | TRBV6-2/TRBV6-3 | . | CASSQSGRTNIQYF
TRBJ2-1 | TRBV6-4 | . | CASSEGLAGHNEQFF
TRBJ2-1 | TRBV5-1 | . | CASSFPRDRGKSPLYNEQFF
TRBJ2-4 | TRBV6-1 | . | CASSPDPTRSIQYF
TRBJ1-5 | TRBV20-1 | . | CSARTGASSQPQHF
TRBJ2-3 | TRBV5-1 | . | CASSLAPDRSTDTQYF
TRBJ2-2 | TRBV5-1 | . | CATRDREGTGELFF
TRBJ2-2 | TRBV20-1 | . | CSASRTSFGELFF
TRBJ1-2 | TRBV5-4 | . | CASSLESINYGYTF
TRBJ2-2 | TRBV5-1 | . | CASSQDSSNTGELFF
TRBJ2-2 | TRBV28 | . | CASSSRDSRNGELFF
TRBJ1-2 | TRBV10-1 | . | CASSEGLSYGYTF
TRBJ2-1 | TRBV7-8 | . | CASSQPGVWTSGNEQFF
TRBJ1-2 | TRBV20-1 | . | CSATLADGYTF
TRBJ2-7 | TRBV14 | medium-sized | CASSQVPGGSYEQYF
TRBJ2-3 | TRBV7-2 | . | CASSLGAGGRGDTQYF
TRBJ1-2 | TRBV4-1 | . | CASSQGQGTTPSYGYTF
TRBJ2-2 | TRBV10-3 | . | CAISEDGWAGELFF
TRBJ2-2 | TRBV5-1 | . | CASSSSTGRGGDSNTGELFF
TRBJ2-6 | TRBV5-1 | . | CASSQGPIVSGANVLTF
TRBJ2-7 | TRBV11-2 | . | CASSSQGGTYEQYF
TRBJ2-2 | TRBV7-2 | . | CASSFSGVNTGELFF
TRBJ2-4 | TRBV6-5 | . | CASSSGNDKQYF
TRBJ2-3 | TRBV5-1 | . | CASQRERRTDTQYF
TRBJ1-4 | TRBV7-2 | . | CASSRGSQEKLFF
TRBJ2-3 | TRBV7-3 | . | CASSPLGQDTDTQYF
TRBJ2-5 | TRBV5-1 | . | CASTTQAGAGETQYF
TRBJ2-2 | TRBV6-2/TRBV6-3 | . | CASSYFGQIGELFF
TRBJ1-1 | TRBV7-2 | . | CASSLGQGSGSTEAFF
TRBJ2-5 | TRBV5-1 | . | CASSPTATPAGSEETQYF
TRBJ1-2 | TRBV5-6 | . | CASSPGRSYGYTF
TRBJ1-5 | TRBV7-2 | . | CASSLGQFSNQPQHF
TRBJ1-5 | TRBV30 | . | CAWSGQGDQPQHF
TRBJ1-1 | TRBV12-3/TRBV12-4 | . | CASRPGGLPNTEAFF
TRBJ2-4 | TRBV5-1 | . | CASSRNQQGVENIQYF
TRBJ2-5 | TRBV24-1 | . | CATSASGRLAGVVETQYF
TRBJ1-2 | TRBV5-1 | . | CASSGTGAENYGYTF
TRBJ1-1 | TRBV6-5 | . | CASSYSGSGNTEAFF
TRBJ2-7 | TRBV6-2/TRBV6-3 | . | CASTRRGPSYEQYF